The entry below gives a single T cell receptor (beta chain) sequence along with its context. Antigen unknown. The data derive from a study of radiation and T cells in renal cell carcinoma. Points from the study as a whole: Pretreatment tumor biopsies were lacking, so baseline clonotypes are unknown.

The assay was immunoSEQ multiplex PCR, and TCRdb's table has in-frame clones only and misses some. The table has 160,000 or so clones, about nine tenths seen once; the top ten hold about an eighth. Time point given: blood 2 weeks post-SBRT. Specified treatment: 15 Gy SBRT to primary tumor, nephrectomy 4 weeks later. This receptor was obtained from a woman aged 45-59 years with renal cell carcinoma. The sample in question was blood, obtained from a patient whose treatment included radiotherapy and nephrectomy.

The CDR3 loop reads CASSDRGGQETQYF. The CDR3 region has the DNA TGTGCCAGTAGCGATCGGGGGGGCCAAGAGACCCAGTACTTC. The genes are TRBV19 and TRBJ2-5; 8 positions match TRBD2. J gave up 1 base and V 6 bases, and 4 bases lay outside the gene matches. Germline V gene lookup returns CDR1 LNHDA and CDR2 SQIVND (reference sequence). The CDR3 consists of 14 residues. Complete variable domain (other parts from reference TRBV19 and TRBJ2-5): DGGITQSPKYLFRKEGQNVTLSCEQNLNHDAMYWYRQDPGQGLRLIYYSQIVNDFQKGDIAEGYSVSREKKESFPLTVTSAQKNPTAFYLCASSDRGGQETQYFGPGTRLLVL.